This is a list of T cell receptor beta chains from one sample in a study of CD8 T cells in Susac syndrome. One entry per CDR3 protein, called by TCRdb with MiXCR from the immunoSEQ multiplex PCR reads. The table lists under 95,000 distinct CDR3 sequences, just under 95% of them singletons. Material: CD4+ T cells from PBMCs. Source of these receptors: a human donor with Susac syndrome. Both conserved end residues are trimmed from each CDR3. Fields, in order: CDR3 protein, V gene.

ASSYKRLAANEQF,TRBV6-5
ASWDPHSGMNTEAF,TRBV23-1
ASSIEGWHEQF,TRBV19
ASSSVGGGTEAF,TRBV12-3/TRBV12-4
ASRGTAAGELF,TRBV6-5
AWSEGRNTEAF,TRBV30
ASSYRQVGGANVLT,TRBV6-5
ATGSEGDTEAF,TRBV15
SARDARGGTYGYT,TRBV20-1
ASSYPGQGAHGYT,TRBV5-4
ASSTEGASETQY,TRBV2
ASSEDRRGQPQH,TRBV28
ASSRFGFGTGANVLT,TRBV19
ASNRGNYGYT,TRBV19
ASNSGGSQETQY,TRBV28
ASSHRLAGGLGHEQF,TRBV11-2
ASSISSDTQY,TRBV18
ASSFSLGPESYNEQF,TRBV7-9
ASTIGGHLPDTQY,TRBV9
ASSDAGTLTDTQY,TRBV2
ASSPRTVDGYT,TRBV2
SASSSGGTDTQY,TRBV20-1
ASSLSFQGGYEQY,TRBV28
ASSQSLAGAKTQY,TRBV3-1
AWSVRAGGTDTQY,TRBV30
ASSPHKDQPQH,TRBV4-2
AWTAVKGAQNYGYT,TRBV30
ATSRGPSETQY,TRBV15
ASAGGTDTQY,TRBV2
ASSPPSGRVNVLT,TRBV18
ASSYSRVRGEVTQY,TRBV6-5
ASSSPGLAQETQY,TRBV7-6
ASGGDRESSGANVLT,TRBV12-5
SASAPDRDTEAF,TRBV20-1
SVFRDRLSEAF,TRBV29-1
ASSPRGRTHNEQF,TRBV7-8
ASSPSGGRNEQF,TRBV5-4
SVQRPPHEQY,TRBV29-1
ASSFSGVPGYT,TRBV12-3/TRBV12-4
ASSSRGKDEQF,TRBV7-9
ASSQDLGRPDTQY,TRBV3-1
ASRGTANTEAF,TRBV9
ASSQGPTSYEQY,TRBV3-1
ASRAPGRAYGYT,TRBV6-4
ATSYYTTSQWEQF,TRBV24-1
ASSLGAGGNYGYT,TRBV7-2
ASSQQTSIPNEQF,TRBV14
ASRDRDRWEQF,TRBV6-2/TRBV6-3
ASSFGQETQY,TRBV7-2
SAAEEAF,TRBV29-1
ASSLQGPLGDTQY,TRBV5-4
ASSQNGAGLSQPQH,TRBV4-1
AWSVIQTSYNEQF,TRBV30